This entry concerns a single T cell receptor (beta chain). The data stem from a study of blood T cell repertoires in COVID-19. About the research overall: Some COVID-19 samples were acute and others convalescent; all came from the United States, Italy and Spain. The cDNA or gDNA used as material had been derived from T cells, B-cell-depleted T cells, or PBMCs.

The protocol was immunoSEQ multiplex PCR, while the TCRdb copy is restricted to in-frame clones and leaves out a portion. The sample lists about 88,000 clones, nearly 90% occurring once. CDR3 length: 12 residues. Trimming pared 2 bases from V and 5 bases from J, leaving 7 bases between. CDR1 is MNHEY, CDR2 SMNVEV, per germline (reference sequence). The specimen was peripheral blood. The chain has TRBV27 and TRBJ2-7; D not certain. This TCR came from an elderly woman with acute or convalescent COVID-19. The CDR3 bases are TGTGCCAGCAGTTTAGAACAGAACGAGCAGTACTTC. Its protein is CASSLEQNEQYF.